This T cell receptor beta chain emerged from a study of PD-1 blockade in classical Hodgkin lymphoma. The protocol was immunoSEQ multiplex PCR, while the TCRdb copy is restricted to in-frame clones and leaves out a portion. The sample contains about 47,000 clones, approximately 80% of which appear only once. The study, taken as a whole, reports: TCR diversity at baseline was reported to be reduced in newly diagnosed patients relative to healthy donors. Complete responders started with a diversity level that resembled newly diagnosed patients at baseline. A significant rise in TCR diversity by C4D1 was seen for CD4+ but not CD8+ cells.

Time point indicated: cycle 4 day 1 (C4D1), after less than 7 weeks of nivolumab. There was relapse after autologous stem cell transplantation in every patient, and there was variation in brentuximab vedotin exposure. As for this clone: Its target is not known.

Source: peripheral blood mononuclear cells (PBMCs), taken before the fourth cycle of nivolumab. This TCR was sampled from a human donor with classical Hodgkin lymphoma.

In DNA form, the CDR3 reads TGCGCCAGCAGCTGGGACACGACAGGGGCCAACGTCCTGACTTTC. Translated, it gives CASSWDTTGANVLTF. J is TRBJ2-6 and V is TRBV5-1; possibly TRBD1 for D (6 bases). CDR1 and CDR2 from the germline V gene are SGHRS and YFSETQ. Trimming pared 3 bases from V and 4 bases from J, leaving 11 bases between. The CDR3 sequence is 15 residues long.